The T cell receptor (beta chain) under discussion was sequenced for a study of glioma-infiltrating T cells (dated by TCRdb to the mid-2010s). Background for the entire study: Glioma tissue, non-neoplastic brain tissue and matched peripheral blood mononuclear cells were used as sources from which TCR alpha- and beta-chain repertoires were sequenced. Three low-grade glioma patients, roughly eight primary glioblastoma patients and three non-glioma patients contributing non-neoplastic brain tissue were included in the paired cohort. To gauge divergence between tissue and blood T-cell populations, every tissue-infiltrating repertoire was compared against the peripheral blood repertoire from the same patient. Here is what the overall study found, with its caveats: VJ-independent divergence between tissue and blood was found to be below expectation in non-neoplastic patients but above expectation in all gliomas, particularly low-grade gliomas. Tissue and blood shared very few CDR3 sequences, a result attributed to high CDR3 diversity and limited sampling. Group comparisons were based on small numbers of patients: three non-neoplastic, three low-grade glioma and about eight glioblastoma patients.

TCR alpha and beta CDR3 regions were amplified with the iRepertoire nested amplicon-rescue multiplex PCR (arm-PCR) platform from RNA. The input for one-step reverse transcription and amplification was about 95-450 ng of tissue mRNA or PBMC total RNA. Following bead purification, Illumina adapters were added by a secondary multiplex PCR, and the libraries were gel-purified between 200 and 400 bp. Demultiplexing relied on internal 6-nucleotide barcodes carried by the libraries. Sequencing of libraries was performed on an Illumina MiSeq with 2x220 or 2x250 nucleotide paired-end reads. The authors processed their data as follows. FLASH 1.2.11 was used to merge paired reads, and BWA-MEM then aligned the reads to the GRCh37 human genome before TRA and TRB reads were extracted. An IMGT-derived reference of cassette sequences and CDR3 motifs, with pseudogenes included, was used for V and J assignment. Three-frame translation of reads was performed, and productive CDR3s were defined as those with a C...FGXG motif and no stop codons. A clonotype was defined as a unique combination of a V-J cassette pair and a CDR3 amino acid sequence. Reads were filtered by Hamming distance, thresholded by each sample's sequence error rate in mapped regions. TCRdb reworked the public reads: Q25 trimming with fastp, MiXCR clone assembly, productive beta chains retained. CDR3 protein duplicates are merged, each entry listing the most common genes and DNA. These V and J calls rely on TCRdb rather than the paper's analysis. The sample table records approximately 190,000 distinct CDR3 sequences; around 30% of these occur just once. The top ten constitute just over 20% of the sample.

This clonotype was counted many times. No cognate antigen has been identified for it. No much larger clone is present one base from it, and per-base qualities are unavailable. The germline V gene yields SGHTA for CDR1 and FQGNSA for CDR2. Relative to germline, V is 3 bases shorter and J is 5 bases shorter, with 13 bases between their ends. The CDR3 holds 14 amino acids from the cysteine to the phenylalanine. CDR3 DNA is the only sequence kept; it has 42 bases, read in frame from the first base. The V and J segments used are TRBV7-2 and TRBJ2-5; TRBD1 could be the D gene, as 5 bases match. This TCR was recovered from a human donor with low-grade glioma or glioblastoma, undergoing nonglioma brain surgery, or in good health (not recorded which). The sequenced sample consisted of glioma tissue, nonneoplastic brain tissue, or PBMCs (not recorded which). The sequenced DNA: TGTGCCAGCAGCTTTCAGGGATCGGCGGAGACCCAGTACTTC. Its protein reads: CASSFQGSAETQYF.